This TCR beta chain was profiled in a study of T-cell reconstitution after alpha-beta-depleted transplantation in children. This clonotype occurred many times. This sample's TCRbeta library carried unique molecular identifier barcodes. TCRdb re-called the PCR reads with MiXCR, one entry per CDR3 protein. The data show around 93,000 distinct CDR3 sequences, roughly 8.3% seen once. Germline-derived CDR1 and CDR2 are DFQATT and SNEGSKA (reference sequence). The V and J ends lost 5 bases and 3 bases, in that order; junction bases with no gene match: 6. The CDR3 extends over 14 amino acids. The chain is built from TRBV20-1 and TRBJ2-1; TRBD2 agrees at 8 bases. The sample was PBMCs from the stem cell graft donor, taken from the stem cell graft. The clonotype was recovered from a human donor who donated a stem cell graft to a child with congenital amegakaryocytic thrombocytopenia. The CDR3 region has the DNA TGCAGTGCTGGTGCCGGGACTAGCTACAATGAGCAGTTCTTC. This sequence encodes CSAGAGTSYNEQFF.